The following is a T cell receptor (beta chain) sequence with its context. Antigen specificity is unknown. This CDR3 region has 16 residues. The germline gives CDR1 DFQATT, CDR2 SNEGSKA (reference sequence). V gave up 5 bases and J gave up 7 bases; unmatched junction bases: 9. Sample barcodes and UMIs were carried by the TCR alpha and TCR beta cDNA libraries that 5'RACE generated with constant-segment primers. From the 5' RACE reads, TCRdb called clonotypes with MiXCR, one entry per CDR3 protein. The sample shows fewer than 400,000 distinct CDR3 sequences, 16% of them seen only once. The sample belongs to a study of T-cell memory formation after mild COVID-19. Regarding the study as a whole: Clones contracting day 15 to 85 were balanced CD4/CD8; later expanders leaned CD4+. Whether day 37 second-wave clones are SARS-CoV-2-specific was not confirmed. Most CD4+ clones that shrank were in CM and EM, while CD8+ ones turned up in EMRA.

The J gene is TRBJ2-4, the V gene TRBV20-1, with 15 bases aligning to TRBD2. This TCR was sampled from a man younger than 30 who had mild COVID-19 (a few samples of this study predate the infection). Cell type and time point are not known. The sample taken for sequencing was PBMCs or a T cell subset sorted from them (not recorded which). The CDR3 region has the DNA TGCAGTGCTGGTCGGACTAGCGGGGGGGCAAGGAACATTCAGTACTTC. Its protein product is CSAGRTSGGARNIQYF.